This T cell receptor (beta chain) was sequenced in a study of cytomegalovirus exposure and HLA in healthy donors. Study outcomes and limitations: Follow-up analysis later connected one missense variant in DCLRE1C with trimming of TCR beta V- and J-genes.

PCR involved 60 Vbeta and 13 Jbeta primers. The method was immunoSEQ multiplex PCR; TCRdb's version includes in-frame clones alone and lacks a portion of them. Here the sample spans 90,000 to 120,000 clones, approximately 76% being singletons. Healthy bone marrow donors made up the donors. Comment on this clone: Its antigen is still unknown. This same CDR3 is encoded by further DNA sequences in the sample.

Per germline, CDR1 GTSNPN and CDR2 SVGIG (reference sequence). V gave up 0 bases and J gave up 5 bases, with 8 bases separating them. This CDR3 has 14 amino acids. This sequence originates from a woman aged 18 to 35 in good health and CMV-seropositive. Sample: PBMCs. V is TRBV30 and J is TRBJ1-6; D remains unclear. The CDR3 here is CAWSVTFNNSPLHF. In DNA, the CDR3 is TGTGCCTGGAGTGTTACATTTAATAATTCACCCCTCCACTTT.